The source of this TCR beta chain is a study of blood T cell repertoires in COVID-19. This table comes from immunoSEQ multiplex PCR, and its TCRdb copy is limited to in-frame clones, with some not included. Among under 150,000 clones listed, about 77% were seen once. The V gene end was trimmed by 4 bases and the J gene end by 8 bases; junction bases not matched to a gene: 10. The CDR3 spans 15 residues. The germline V gene encodes CDR1 MNHEY and CDR2 SVGAGI. The TCR comes from a man aged 60 to 75 with acute or convalescent COVID-19. The sequenced sample consisted of peripheral blood. This sequence joins TRBV6-5 and TRBJ1-4; 7 positions agree with TRBD1. The CDR3 DNA follows: TGTGCCAGCAGTTTTTACCAGGGGGTAGAGGAAAAACTGTTTTTT. Amino acid sequence: CASSFYQGVEEKLFF.